The T cell receptor (beta chain) under discussion was sequenced for a study of T cell repertoires in cytomegalovirus infection. TCRdb fed the reads into MiXCR, producing one record per CDR3 protein. The profile shows 150,000 to 200,000 distinct CDR3 sequences, 13% to 15% of them singletons. The CDR3 totals 14 residues. Germline loops: CDR1 DFQATT, CDR2 SNEGSKA (reference sequence). V was trimmed by 3 bases and J by 4 bases, leaving 10 bases between them. The V call is TRBV20-1, the J call TRBJ1-6, with D uncertain. The clonotype originates from a human donor in good health (CMV status not recorded). Some clones in this sample may be carry-over from other donors' samples. Sample: PBMCs. The CDR3 coding sequence is TGCAGTGCTAGGTTGCCAGTTTATAATTCACCCCTCCACTTT. This gives the protein CSARLPVYNSPLHF.